Sequencing of this T cell receptor beta chain was carried out in a study of blood T cell repertoires in COVID-19. Study summary: Specimens from acute and convalescent COVID-19 originated in the United States, Italy and Spain. Sources were T cells, B-cell-depleted T cells, or PBMCs; the material itself was cDNA or gDNA.

After removal of 3 bases from V and 10 bases from J, the junction contained 4 bases not matched to a gene. Germline CDR1 is MNHEY and CDR2 is SVGAGI. CDR3 size: 14 residues. Under the authors' procedure: Amplification of reference gene primers provided the estimated nucleated cell counts. Produced via immunoSEQ multiplex PCR; TCRdb's table is partial and in-frame only. V and J calls and clone size are copied from that table; D and trimming were computed from the DNA. The profile shows about 170,000 clones, around four fifths of them singletons. The material sequenced was peripheral blood. The sequence was obtained from an older man with acute or convalescent COVID-19. The chain employs TRBV6-5 and TRBJ1-6; 9 nucleotides agree with TRBD1. For the CDR3, the DNA is TGTGCCAGCAGTTATGGGACAGGGAAATCACCCCTCCACTTT. The encoded protein is CASSYGTGKSPLHF.